This T cell receptor (beta chain) derives from a study of blood T cell repertoires in COVID-19. This table comes from immunoSEQ multiplex PCR, and its TCRdb copy is limited to in-frame clones, with some not included. Among tens of thousands of clones listed, more than 75% were seen once. The CDR3 is made up of 15 amino acids. Per the germline V gene, CDR1 is LNHDA and CDR2 is SQIVND (reference sequence). J gave up 5 bases and V 7 bases, and 10 bases lay outside the gene matches. The TCR sequence derives from a human donor in a cohort sampled during active COVID-19. Sequencing was done on a sample of peripheral blood. V usage is TRBV19 and J usage is TRBJ2-3; 9 nucleotides line up with TRBD2. The chain's CDR3 is CASTWAGGPQDTQYF. The CDR3 DNA follows: TGTGCCAGTACTTGGGCGGGAGGGCCCCAAGATACGCAGTATTTT.